Shown below are 3 T cell receptor beta chains from a single sample sequenced in a study of naive and memory T cell subsets. Study-wide results and caveats: Possibly reflecting memory cells re-expressing CD45RA, a few larger clonotypes occurred in naive repertoires, especially CD8.

Both TRBC1 and TRBC2 were covered by a beta constant-region primer of two equimolar oligonucleotides. Ligated cDNA was amplified by four rounds of PCR with nested alpha and beta constant-region primers and SP2. TCRdb fed the UMI-ligation and nested PCR reads into MiXCR, producing one record per CDR3 protein. This sample carries approximately 150,000 distinct CDR3 sequences, approximately 24% of them seen once, and the ten largest clones take 0.1% to 0.11%. These TCRs' antigens remain unknown. Sequences were obtained from naive CD4+ T cells from blood. The receptors here all came from a human donor in good health.

In this sample, this clonotype turned up a few times. The V and J genes are TRBV6-5 and TRBJ2-1; 8 bases are shared with TRBD2. V dropped 7 bases and J dropped 8; count of bases not matched to a gene: 13. Per germline, CDR1 MNHEY and CDR2 SVGAGI. The CDR3 runs 15 residues. The CDR3 region is CASTSAGGAFHEQFF. The CDR3 nucleotides are TGTGCCAGCACCTCCGCGGGGGGCGCGTTCCATGAGCAGTTCTTC.

The chain carries TRBV25-1 and TRBJ1-6, with a tentative D call TRBD1 (5 bases). The germline V and J ends were trimmed by 1 base and 4 bases, with 8 bases remaining between them. The CDR3 has 15 residues. Germline CDR1 reads MGHDK; CDR2 reads SYGVNS. Written as DNA, the CDR3 is TGTGCCAGCAGTGAATTGGGACCGTATAATTCACCCCTCCACTTT. It codes for CASSELGPYNSPLHF.

The chain is built from TRBV6-6 and TRBJ1-6; TRBD1 agrees at 9 bases. The germline V gene encodes CDR1 MNHNY and CDR2 SVGAGI (reference sequence). V dropped 4 bases and J dropped 9; count of bases not matched to a gene: 7. The CDR3 is made up of 15 amino acids. CDR3 sequence: CASSSRTGDSSPLHF. The CDR3 DNA is TGTGCCAGCAGTTCGAGGACAGGGGACAGTTCACCCCTCCACTTT.